These 22 T cell receptor beta chains share one sample of origin, sequenced in a study of STAT3 mutations in large granular lymphocyte leukemia. Study conclusions and caveats: In T-cell large granular lymphocyte leukemia, about half of patients showed multiple immunodominant subclonotypes.

The antigens for these receptors are not known. The data were produced by immunoSEQ multiplex PCR, yet TCRdb's version contains in-frame clones alone and is incomplete. In the table there are a few thousand clones, about a fifth of which are singletons. The sample consisted of peripheral blood mononuclear cells. The source is a man aged 60-69 years with T-cell large granular lymphocyte leukemia. Some clones in this sample may be carry-over from other donors' samples.

This chain uses TRBV14 with TRBJ1-1; D is uncertain. The CDR3 contains 13 residues. V dropped 1 base and J dropped 1 base, with 4 bases sitting between them. Germline V gene data show CDR1 as SGHDN and CDR2 as FVKESK. The CDR3 loop reads CASSQGWNTEAFF. The CDR3 DNA reads as TGTGCCAGCAGCCAAGGGTGGAACACTGAAGCTTTCTTT. Complete variable domain (other parts from reference TRBV14 and TRBJ1-1): EAGVTQFPSHSVIEKGQTVTLRCDPISGHDNLYWYRRVMGKEIKFLLHFVKESKQDESGMPNNRFLAERTGGTYSTLKVQPAELEDSGVYFCASSQGWNTEAFFGQGTRLTVV.

V usage is TRBV9 and J usage is TRBJ2-7; D uncertain. Germline V gene lookup returns CDR1 SGDLS and CDR2 YYNGEE. V was cut by 4 bases and J by 5 bases, with 10 bases left in between. CDR3 length: 12 amino acids. CDR3 DNA sequence: TGTGCCAGCAGCCCAACTTCAGACGAGCAGTACGTC. It specifies CASSPTSDEQYV.

The V call is TRBV5-1, the J call TRBJ2-3, with TRBD2 identical over 12 bases. CDR3 length equals 16 residues. The junction had 6 bases not matched to a gene; V was cut back by 3 bases and J by 4 bases. Germline V CDR1 and CDR2: SGHRS, YFSETQ. CDR3 coding DNA: TGCGCCAGCAGCTCTAGACTAGCGGGAGAATCAGATACGCAGTATTTT. This gives the protein CASSSRLAGESDTQYF. The full variable domain, completed using reference TRBV5-1 and TRBJ2-3, is KAGVTQTPRYLIKTRGQQVTLSCSPISGHRSVSWYQQTPGQGLQFLFEYFSETQRNKGNFPGRFSGRQFSNSRSEMNVSTLELGDSALYLCASSSRLAGESDTQYFGPGTRLTVL.

This clone has more than one count but fewer than ten. The chain links TRBV30 to TRBJ1-4; 8 positions agree with TRBD1. Trimming removed 8 bases from V and 7 bases from J; junction bases left unmatched: 9. The germline CDR1 and CDR2 sequences are GTSNPN and SVGIG (reference sequence). CDR3 size: 13 residues. The DNA of the CDR3 is TGTGCCGGACGCAGGGGGCAGGTTGAAAAACTGTTTTTT. It yields the protein CAGRRGQVEKLFF.

V is TRBV29-1 and J is TRBJ2-7, with D tentatively TRBD1 or TRBD2 (5 bases each). V was shortened by 4 bases and J by 5 bases, with 9 bases between the two germline ends. The CDR3 length is 11 residues. The germline V gene encodes CDR1 SQVTM and CDR2 ANQGSEA. Written as DNA, the CDR3 is TGCAGCGTTGGGGGGACCGACGAGCAGTACTTC. Translated: CSVGGTDEQYF.

This clone was counted between two and nine times. The chain uses TRBV18 and TRBJ2-1; D may be TRBD1 (6 bases). Between the trimmed V and J ends, which lost 5 bases and 8 bases, there was a span of 13 bases. The V gene's germline CDR1 is KGHSH and CDR2 LQKENI. CDR3 length: 13 amino acids. The DNA of the CDR3 is TGTGCCAGCTCAGGTACAGGGCCCGATGAGCAGTTCTTC. This translates into CASSGTGPDEQFF.

The chain joins TRBV5-1 to TRBJ2-3; 7 positions match TRBD2. With 5 bases clipped from V and 2 bases from J, the junction kept 5 bases outside the gene matches. The CDR3 consists of 14 residues. The germline V gene encodes CDR1 SGHRS and CDR2 YFSETQ. CDR3 amino acids: CASRMSGATDTQYF. The CDR3 nucleotides read TGCGCCAGCAGGATGAGCGGGGCCACAGATACGCAGTATTTT.

This clone showed up just a few times. This chain links TRBV19 with TRBJ2-3; D ambiguous. V shed 4 bases and J shed 4 bases, with 9 bases lying between them. CDR1 is LNHDA and CDR2 is SQIVND in the germline V gene (reference sequence). The CDR3 has 13 amino acids. CDR3 bases: TGTGCCAGTAGTACTGTAGTGGCAGATACGCAGTATTTT. It yields the protein CASSTVVADTQYF.

This clone was detected only a few times. This sequence joins TRBV4-1 and TRBJ1-6; weak D call: TRBD1 (5 bases). Trimming took 1 base from V and 7 from J, leaving 11 bases between them. Germline lookup yields CDR1 MGHRA and CDR2 YSYEKL. CDR3 length: 15 residues. CDR3 nucleotide sequence: TGCGCCAGCAGCCAAGGACAGCCGGGGAATTCACCCCTCCACTTT. Its protein product is CASSQGQPGNSPLHF.

V and J are TRBV2 and TRBJ1-2, with D perhaps matching TRBD1 (5 bases). Germline CDR1 reads SNHLY; CDR2 reads FYNNEI. This CDR3 is 13 amino acids long. V was clipped by 7 bases and J by 7 bases, with 16 bases between them. CDR3 DNA: TGTGCCAGCAAGGGGAGGATCGGGGGTGGCTACACCTTC. The encoded protein is CASKGRIGGGYTF.

This clone was detected a few times. CDR3 residues: CATSRTGGNTEAFF. Here the CDR3 DNA reads TGCGCCACTTCGAGGACAGGGGGGAACACTGAAGCTTTCTTT. The rearrangement links TRBV4-1 to TRBJ1-1; 10 bases agree with TRBD1. Trimming at V came to 10 bases and at J to 1 base, leaving 6 bases not matched to a gene. This CDR3 has 14 amino acids. Germline CDR1 and CDR2: MGHRA and YSYEKL.

This clone was seen a few times. The chain joins TRBV5-1 to TRBJ2-3; unclear D gene. CDR3 size: 12 residues. Germline CDR1 reads SGHRS; CDR2 reads YFSETQ. Trimming took 0 bases from V and 4 from J, leaving 3 bases between them. CDR3 region: CASSLDSDTQYF. In DNA form, the CDR3 reads TGCGCCAGCAGCTTGGACTCAGATACGCAGTATTTT.

The chain joins TRBV20-1 to TRBJ2-7; the D is unclear. V lost 3 bases and J lost 7, with 10 bases in between. The germline V gene has CDR1 DFQATT and CDR2 SNEGSKA (reference sequence). The CDR3 runs 11 residues. The CDR3 region is CSASIPAEQYF. CDR3 nucleotide sequence: TGCAGTGCTAGTATTCCGGCGGAGCAGTACTTC.

The CDR3 is CASSDRVTEAFF. The CDR3 coding sequence is TGTGCCAGCTCGGACAGGGTTACTGAAGCTTTCTTT. The chain has TRBV5-6 and TRBJ1-1; 8 bases are a match to TRBD1. With V trimmed by 7 bases and J by 5 bases, 4 bases remained unmatched. Germline CDR1 SGHDT, CDR2 YYEEEE. The CDR3 spans 12 residues.

This clone occurred a few times. The chain employs TRBV28 and TRBJ2-7; D gene unclear. The germline gives CDR1 MDHEN, CDR2 SYDVKM. V was shortened by 6 bases and J by 2 bases, with 8 bases between the two germline ends. CDR3 length: 12 residues. The CDR3 sequence is CASRSVPYEQYF. As DNA, the CDR3 is TGTGCCAGCAGGTCAGTCCCCTACGAGCAGTACTTC.

This chain links TRBV2 with TRBJ2-7; 8 bases match TRBD1. Per germline, CDR1 SNHLY and CDR2 FYNNEI. This CDR3 has 14 residues. Unmatched junction bases numbered 3, after V lost 4 bases and J lost 1 base. The CDR3 loop reads CASSVGTGSYEQYF. DNA for the CDR3: TGTGCCAGCAGTGTTGGGACAGGTTCCTACGAGCAGTACTTC.

V gene TRBV5-1 combines with J gene TRBJ2-7; D ambiguous. The CDR3 is made up of 10 amino acids. Germline CDR1 and CDR2: SGHRS and YFSETQ. Trimming removed 7 bases at V and 8 bases at J, with 10 bases between. CDR3: CASQPVQQYV. The CDR3, as DNA: TGCGCCAGCCAACCCGTCCAGCAGTACGTC.

V is TRBV28 and J is TRBJ1-5, with TRBD1 matching 9 bases. Germline CDR1 and CDR2: MDHEN and SYDVKM. V shed 6 bases and J 2 bases; nucleotides not matched to a gene: 5. The CDR3 loop spans 15 amino acids. The CDR3 bases are TGTGCCAGCAGCACAGGGGGCTGGCGCAATCAGCCCCAGCATTTT. It specifies CASSTGGWRNQPQHF.

This clone came up a few times. The V gene is TRBV29-1, the J gene TRBJ2-3, with D tentatively TRBD2 (5 bases). Per germline, CDR1 SQVTM and CDR2 ANQGSEA. The CDR3 has 14 residues. V was pared by 7 bases and J by 6 bases, with 20 bases between. The CDR3 coding sequence is TGCAGCGGACGTACGGGGTCTGGTGTTGATACGCAGTATTTT. Amino acids: CSGRTGSGVDTQYF.

In its sample, this clone is large. This rearrangement joins TRBV25-1 to TRBJ2-7, with D possibly being TRBD2 (6 bases). The CDR3 extends over 13 amino acids. The V and J ends lost 8 bases and 6 bases respectively, with 17 bases between them. Germline V gene data show CDR1 as MGHDK and CDR2 as SYGVNS. The CDR3 nucleotides are TGTGCCAGCTTTTTTGATGAGGGAGGCGAGCAGTACTTC. Its translation is CASFFDEGGEQYF.

In this sample, this clone turned up a few times. The rearrangement links TRBV4-2 to TRBJ2-2; D is unclear. This CDR3 region has 13 residues. The germline CDR1 and CDR2 sequences are LGHNA and YNFKEQ. The germline V and J ends were trimmed by 4 bases and 8 bases, with 11 bases remaining between them. The CDR3 bases are TGTGCCAGCAGCCTTAGGAACCAGGGGGAGCTGTTTTTT. Translated, it gives CASSLRNQGELFF.

The chain couples TRBV19 to TRBJ1-6, with no clear D. Deletions cut 4 bases from V and 5 bases from J, with 6 bases between. The CDR3 has 13 amino acids. CDR1 and CDR2 (germline): LNHDA, SQIVND (reference sequence). In DNA form, the CDR3 reads TGTGCCAGTAGTAGACGGGATAATTCACCCCTCCACTTT. Its translation: CASSRRDNSPLHF.